This T cell receptor beta chain derives from a study of blood T cell repertoires in COVID-19. Donors were grouped by their self-reported clinical history. Recovery among Cohort 3 donors was established by two negative PCRs, clearance, or symptom resolution. The method was immunoSEQ multiplex PCR; TCRdb's version includes in-frame clones alone and lacks a portion of them. This sample has about 180,000 clones, with more than 85% found just once. The CDR3 totals 18 residues. Trimming at V came to 1 base and at J to 0 bases, leaving 10 bases not matched to a gene. The V and J genes are TRBV5-7 and TRBJ2-3; the match to TRBD2 covers 8 bases. TRBV5-7 belongs to the ORF category, with a function that is uncertain. The sequence derives from a woman aged 45-65 years who had recovered from COVID-19. Sequencing was performed on PBMCs or T cells enriched from blood (not recorded which). Here the CDR3 reads CASSLRFFSGDSTDTQYF. CDR3 sequence (DNA): TGTGCCAGCAGCTTGCGTTTCTTTAGCGGGGATAGCACAGATACGCAGTATTTT.